A selection of T cell receptor beta chains follows, all from one sample in a study of blood T cell repertoires in COVID-19. Profiling relied on immunoSEQ multiplex PCR, and the TCRdb table lists in-frame clones only, not all of them. The data contain 90,000 to 120,000 clones, approximately 83% of them singletons. The specimen sequenced was peripheral blood. The receptors stem from a woman between 70 and 85 years old with acute or convalescent COVID-19. Both conserved end residues are part of each CDR3. D genes are given only for firm matches. The size entry is marked missing in some rows and otherwise reads once, few, many or a size class.

CDR3 DNA: TGTGCCAGCAGAGAGACAGGGGGCGACTATGGCTACACCTTC; CDR3 protein: CASRETGGDYGYTF; V gene: TRBV6-4; clone size: .; D gene: TRBD1; J gene: TRBJ1-2
CDR3 DNA: TGTGCCAGCTCACCACTGGGCCTTGTAGAGACCCAGTACTTC; CDR3 protein: CASSPLGLVETQYF; V gene: TRBV18; clone size: once; D gene: .; J gene: TRBJ2-5
CDR3 DNA: TGTGCCAGCAGCTCCGGACTAGCGGGAGGTAATGAGCAGTTCTTC; CDR3 protein: CASSSGLAGGNEQFF; V gene: TRBV12-1; clone size: .; D gene: .; J gene: TRBJ2-1
CDR3 DNA: TGTGCCAGCACCAACGCCGGGCTAAGCGGGACCGGGGAGCTGTTTTTT; CDR3 protein: CASTNAGLSGTGELFF; V gene: TRBV7-9; clone size: .; D gene: .; J gene: TRBJ2-2
CDR3 DNA: TGTGCCAGCGGGGAAATACGAGGAGGGAGCAATGAGCAGTTCTTC; CDR3 protein: CASGEIRGGSNEQFF; V gene: TRBV28; clone size: .; D gene: .; J gene: TRBJ2-1
CDR3 DNA: TGTGCCACCGAAGGGCCGGGACAGGGAGCATCCCTCCACTTT; CDR3 protein: CATEGPGQGASLHF; V gene: TRBV2; clone size: .; D gene: TRBD1; J gene: TRBJ1-6
CDR3 DNA: TGCGCCAGCAGCCAAGGTGGACTAGCGGGTTACTTC; CDR3 protein: CASSQGGLAGYF; V gene: TRBV4-1; clone size: few; D gene: TRBD2; J gene: TRBJ2-5
CDR3 DNA: TGTGCCAGCAGTTTAAGCGGAACCCTAGCCAAAAACATTCAGTACTTC; CDR3 protein: CASSLSGTLAKNIQYF; V gene: TRBV7-2; clone size: .; D gene: .; J gene: TRBJ2-4
CDR3 DNA: TGTGCCAGCACCCAAGGGAGAATGAACACTGAAGCTTTCTTT; CDR3 protein: CASTQGRMNTEAFF; V gene: TRBV7-2; clone size: .; D gene: .; J gene: TRBJ1-1
CDR3 DNA: TGCGCCAGCAGCTCCGGACAGGGATTCTACGAGCAGTACTTC; CDR3 protein: CASSSGQGFYEQYF; V gene: TRBV5-1; clone size: .; D gene: TRBD1; J gene: TRBJ2-7
CDR3 DNA: TGTGCCAGCAGCGTTGGGACAGTGAACACTGAAGCTTTCTTT; CDR3 protein: CASSVGTVNTEAFF; V gene: TRBV5-5; clone size: once; D gene: TRBD1; J gene: TRBJ1-1
CDR3 DNA: TGTGCCAGCAGCCAAGGTGCGAGGGATTTACGGTCACCCCTCCACTTT; CDR3 protein: CASSQGARDLRSPLHF; V gene: TRBV4-2; clone size: .; D gene: .; J gene: TRBJ1-6
CDR3 DNA: TGTGCCAGCAGGAGGGACAGCCGATCCAATCAGCCCCAGCATTTT; CDR3 protein: CASRRDSRSNQPQHF; V gene: TRBV21-1; clone size: .; D gene: .; J gene: TRBJ1-5
CDR3 DNA: TGCGCCAGCAGCTTGTTCGGGGGTCAAATGAACACTGAAGCTTTCTTT; CDR3 protein: CASSLFGGQMNTEAFF; V gene: TRBV5-1; clone size: .; D gene: .; J gene: TRBJ1-1
CDR3 DNA: TGCAGTGCCCCGACAGACTACGAGCAGTACTTC; CDR3 protein: CSAPTDYEQYF; V gene: TRBV20-1; clone size: .; D gene: .; J gene: TRBJ2-7
CDR3 DNA: TGTGCCAGCAGCTTCCCCGGGGGGGGCGCGGCGGTCACTGAAGCTTTCTTT; CDR3 protein: CASSFPGGGAAVTEAFF; V gene: TRBV7-9; clone size: .; D gene: .; J gene: TRBJ1-1
CDR3 DNA: TGTGCTAGTGGTTTGGGAACGACCTGGGACAGGGAATACAATGAGCAGTTCTTC; CDR3 protein: CASGLGTTWDREYNEQFF; V gene: TRBV12-5; clone size: .; D gene: TRBD1; J gene: TRBJ2-1
CDR3 DNA: TGTGCCATCAGTGACCCCGGGACTAGCGGAAAAGAGACCCAGTACTTC; CDR3 protein: CAISDPGTSGKETQYF; V gene: TRBV10-3; clone size: .; D gene: TRBD2; J gene: TRBJ2-5
CDR3 DNA: TGTGCCAGCAGCTTAGCGACACCCTTCGTAGCTTTCTTT; CDR3 protein: CASSLATPFVAFF; V gene: TRBV7-8; clone size: .; D gene: .; J gene: TRBJ1-1
CDR3 DNA: TGTGCCAGCAGTCCGGGACAGGTCAATTCACCCCTCCACTTT; CDR3 protein: CASSPGQVNSPLHF; V gene: TRBV6-5; clone size: .; D gene: TRBD1; J gene: TRBJ1-6
CDR3 DNA: TGTGCCAGCAGTTGTCGACAGGGACAAGAGACCCAGTACTTC; CDR3 protein: CASSCRQGQETQYF; V gene: TRBV6-5; clone size: .; D gene: TRBD1; J gene: TRBJ2-5
CDR3 DNA: TGCGCCAGCAGCCAGGAGCGGGGACAGGGGGGGTTCTTC; CDR3 protein: CASSQERGQGGFF; V gene: TRBV4-1; clone size: .; D gene: TRBD1; J gene: TRBJ2-1
CDR3 DNA: TGTGCCAGCAGTTTCAGGAGGTCAGGATATCAGCCCCAGCATTTT; CDR3 protein: CASSFRRSGYQPQHF; V gene: TRBV28; clone size: .; D gene: .; J gene: TRBJ1-5
CDR3 DNA: TGTGCCAGCAGCACCGGGACACGGACTCAAGAGACCCAGTACTTC; CDR3 protein: CASSTGTRTQETQYF; V gene: TRBV11-3; clone size: .; D gene: .; J gene: TRBJ2-5
CDR3 DNA: TGTGCCAGCAGCCAAGATGCGACAACCGCTGGAAACACCATATATTTT; CDR3 protein: CASSQDATTAGNTIYF; V gene: TRBV3-1/TRBV3-2; clone size: few; D gene: .; J gene: TRBJ1-3
CDR3 DNA: TGTGCCACCAGCAGCCTCGGGACTAGCGGGGGCCGGCACCACAATGAGCAGTTCTTC; CDR3 protein: CATSSLGTSGGRHHNEQFF; V gene: TRBV15; clone size: .; D gene: TRBD2; J gene: TRBJ2-1
CDR3 DNA: TGTGCCAGCTCCCCACCGGCCCGGGTCGGGACCGGGGAGCTGTTTTTT; CDR3 protein: CASSPPARVGTGELFF; V gene: TRBV18; clone size: .; D gene: .; J gene: TRBJ2-2
CDR3 DNA: TGTGCCACCCGCGGTTCCGACGGGTATGGCTACACCTTC; CDR3 protein: CATRGSDGYGYTF; V gene: TRBV15; clone size: .; D gene: .; J gene: TRBJ1-2